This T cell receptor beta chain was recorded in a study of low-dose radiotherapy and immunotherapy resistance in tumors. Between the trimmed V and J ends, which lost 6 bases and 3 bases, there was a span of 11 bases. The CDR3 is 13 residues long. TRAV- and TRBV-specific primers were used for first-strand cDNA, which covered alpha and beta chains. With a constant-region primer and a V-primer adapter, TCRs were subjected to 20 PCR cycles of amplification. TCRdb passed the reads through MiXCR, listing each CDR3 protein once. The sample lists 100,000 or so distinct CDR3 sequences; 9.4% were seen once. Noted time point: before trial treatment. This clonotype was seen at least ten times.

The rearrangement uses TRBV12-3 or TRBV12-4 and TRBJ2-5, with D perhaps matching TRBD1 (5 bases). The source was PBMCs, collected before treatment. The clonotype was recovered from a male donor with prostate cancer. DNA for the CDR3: TGTGCCAGCAGCCCCTTAGGGGAAGAGACCCAGTACTTC. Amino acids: CASSPLGEETQYF.